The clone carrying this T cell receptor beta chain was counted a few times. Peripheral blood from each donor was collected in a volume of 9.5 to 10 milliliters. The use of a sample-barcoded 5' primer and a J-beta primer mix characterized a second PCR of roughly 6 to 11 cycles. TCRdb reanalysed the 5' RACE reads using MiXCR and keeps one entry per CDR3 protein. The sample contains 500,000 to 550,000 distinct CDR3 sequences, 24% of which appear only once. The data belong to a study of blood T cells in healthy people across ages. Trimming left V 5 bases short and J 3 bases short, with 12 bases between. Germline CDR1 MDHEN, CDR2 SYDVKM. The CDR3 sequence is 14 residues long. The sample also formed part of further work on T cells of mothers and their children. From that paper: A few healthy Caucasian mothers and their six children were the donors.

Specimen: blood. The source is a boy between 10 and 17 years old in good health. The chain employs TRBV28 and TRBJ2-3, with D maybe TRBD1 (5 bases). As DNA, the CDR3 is TGTGCCAGCAGTCTCCAGGGTAGGACAGATACGCAGTATTTT. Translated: CASSLQGRTDTQYF.